The 10 T cell receptor beta chains listed next were all sequenced from one sample in a study of shared clonotypes between healthy human individuals. Measured with immunoSEQ multiplex PCR; TCRdb has only the in-frame clones, and not every one. The table has 400,000 to 600,000 clones, around 95% seen once. The material sequenced was naive CD4+ T cells sorted from blood. The sample's subset: CD45RA+ positively selected. Receptors originate from a woman in her thirties in good health.

The V and J genes are TRBV6-1 and TRBJ2-5, with D uncertain. Germline values: CDR1 MNHNS, CDR2 SASEGT. This CDR3 comprises 15 residues. Trimming stripped 0 bases from V and 2 bases from J, with 10 bases between. The CDR3 bases are TGTGCCAGCAGTGAAGCTCTGGGGATTCAAGAGACCCAGTACTTC. This encodes CASSEALGIQETQYF.

The chain recombines TRBV27 with TRBJ2-7; 13 bases map to TRBD2. Germline CDR1 reads MNHEY; CDR2 reads SMNVEV (reference sequence). Trimming at V came to 5 bases and at J to 1 base, leaving 5 bases not matched to a gene. There are 16 residues in the CDR3. CDR3 sequence reads: CASSAPGLAGSYEQYF. The CDR3 nucleotides read TGTGCCAGCAGTGCCCCGGGACTAGCGGGGTCCTACGAGCAGTACTTC.

The chain recombines TRBV19 with TRBJ1-5; no clear D. CDR3 length: 13 residues. Germline CDR1 is LNHDA and CDR2 is SQIVND (reference sequence). V was pared by 5 bases and J by 3 bases, with 8 bases between. The CDR3 DNA is TGTGCCAGTAGTTCCAGGCCCAATCAGCCCCAGCATTTT. This sequence encodes CASSSRPNQPQHF.

The V call is TRBV27, the J call TRBJ2-1, with TRBD1 matching 7 bases. V lost 1 base and J lost 3; bases outside the gene matches: 6. The CDR3 covers 16 residues. CDR1 MNHEY and CDR2 SMNVEV come from the germline V gene (reference sequence). The CDR3 here is CASSLFRDRLYNEQFF. The CDR3 bases are TGTGCCAGCAGTTTATTTAGGGACAGACTCTACAATGAGCAGTTCTTC.

The chain uses TRBV28 and TRBJ2-7, with D possibly matching TRBD2 (5 bases). Between the trimmed V and J ends, which lost 8 bases and 2 bases, there was a span of 10 bases. Looked up from germline, CDR1 is MDHEN and CDR2 is SYDVKM. The CDR3 has 12 amino acids. DNA of the CDR3: TGTGCCAGCGCTGAGGGCACCTACGAGCAGTACTTC. Translating gives CASAEGTYEQYF. Drawing the rest from reference TRBV28 and TRBJ2-7, the complete variable domain is DVKVTQSSRYLVKRTGEKVFLECVQDMDHENMFWYRQDPGLGLRLIYFSYDVKMKEKGDIPEGYSVSREKKERFSLILESASTNQTSMYLCASAEGTYEQYFGPGTRLTVT.

The chain has TRBV1 and TRBJ2-7. TRBV1 represents a pseudogene. The CDR3 extends over 14 amino acids. CDR3 residues: CTSIRRGATYEQYF. The CDR3 DNA reads TGCACCAGCATCCGCCGGGGCGCGACCTACGAGCAGTACTTC.

This clone was counted once. The V and J genes are TRBV11-2 and TRBJ2-1, with D uncertain. Germline values: CDR1 SGHAT, CDR2 FQNNGV. V lost 4 bases and J lost 5, with 9 bases in between. The CDR3 consists of 13 residues. Here the CDR3 DNA reads TGTGCCAGCAGCTCAGCACGGAACAATGAGCAGTTCTTC. Its translation: CASSSARNNEQFF.

V is TRBV6-5 and J is TRBJ1-5, with D hard to call. Germline values: CDR1 MNHEY, CDR2 SVGAGI. The V end was cut by 2 bases, the J end by 1 base, with 6 bases between. CDR3 size: 14 residues. The CDR3 protein is CASSYRSSNQPQHF. The CDR3 coding sequence is TGTGCCAGCAGTTACCGTAGCAGCAATCAGCCCCAGCATTTT.

V usage is TRBV7-8 and J usage is TRBJ1-3; D unresolved. The CDR3 loop spans 17 amino acids. Germline V gene lookup returns CDR1 SGHVS and CDR2 FQNEAQ. With 1 base removed from V and 4 bases from J, the gap between germline ends came to 17 bases. CDR3 loop: CASSLDRDGSYGNTIYF. CDR3 sequence (DNA): TGTGCCAGCAGCTTAGACCGAGACGGGAGCTACGGAAACACCATATATTTT.

This clone has more than one count but fewer than ten. This chain joins TRBV5-8 and TRBJ2-5; D is perhaps TRBD1 (6 bases). The CDR3 is made up of 13 amino acids. Germline V lookup: CDR1 SGHTS, CDR2 YDEGEE. Trimming took 5 bases from V and 3 from J, leaving 11 bases between them. CDR3 coding DNA: TGTGCCAGCAGGATCCCAGGGGAAGAGACCCAGTACTTC. Translated, it gives CASRIPGEETQYF.